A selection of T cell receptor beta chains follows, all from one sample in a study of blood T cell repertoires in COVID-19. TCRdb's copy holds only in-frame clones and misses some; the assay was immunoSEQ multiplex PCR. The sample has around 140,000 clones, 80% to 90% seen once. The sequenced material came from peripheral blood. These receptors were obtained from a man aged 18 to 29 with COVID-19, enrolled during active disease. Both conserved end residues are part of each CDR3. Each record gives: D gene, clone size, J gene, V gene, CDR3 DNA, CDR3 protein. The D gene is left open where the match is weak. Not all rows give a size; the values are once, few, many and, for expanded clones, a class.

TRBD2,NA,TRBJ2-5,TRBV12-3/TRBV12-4,TGTGCCAGCAGGGGACTAGCGGGAGGTTCGTACTTC,CASRGLAGGSYF
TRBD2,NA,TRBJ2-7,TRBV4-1,TGCGCCAGCAGCCGCTACCTAGGGACTAGCGGAGCCTACGAGCAGTACTTC,CASSRYLGTSGAYEQYF
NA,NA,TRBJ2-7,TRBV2,TGTGCCAGCAGTGACCAGGTCATCGGGCAGTACTTC,CASSDQVIGQYF
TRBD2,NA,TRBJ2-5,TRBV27,TGTGCCAGCAGTTTGTGGGGGGGGGAGACCCAGTACTTC,CASSLWGGETQYF
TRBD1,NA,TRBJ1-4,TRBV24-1,TGTGCCACCAGTGAATATTCAGGGGGCCGGGAAAAACTGTTTTTT,CATSEYSGGREKLFF
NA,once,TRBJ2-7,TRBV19,TGTGCCAGTAGAGAGGGACACCACAACTCCTACGAGCAGTACTTC,CASREGHHNSYEQYF
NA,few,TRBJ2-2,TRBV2,TGTGCCAGCAGTGTTAGGGGCACCGGGGAGCTGTTTTTT,CASSVRGTGELFF
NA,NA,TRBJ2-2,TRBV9,TGTGCCAGCAGCCCCCGACTAGACATCGGGGAGCTGTTTTTT,CASSPRLDIGELFF
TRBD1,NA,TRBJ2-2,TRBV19,TGTGCCAGTACCCAGACAGGGGGAAACACCGGGGAGCTGTTTTTT,CASTQTGGNTGELFF
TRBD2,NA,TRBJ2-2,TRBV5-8,TGTGCCAGCAGCTTCCGGGGGGCCGGGGAGCTGTTTTTT,CASSFRGAGELFF
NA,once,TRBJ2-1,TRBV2,TGTGCCAGCAGTGAAAATTTCCCTAGCGATGACAATGAGCAGTTCTTC,CASSENFPSDDNEQFF
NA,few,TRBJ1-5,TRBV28,TGTGCCAGCAGTTCTCTCCTTCGGGAGTATAGCAATCAGCCCCAGCATTTT,CASSSLLREYSNQPQHF
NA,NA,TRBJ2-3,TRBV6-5,TGTGCCAGCAGTTACACCTCAGGGTTGGACACAGATACGCAGTATTTT,CASSYTSGLDTDTQYF